These T cell receptor beta chains were read from a single sample in a study of CD8 T cells in Susac syndrome. TCRdb reanalysed the immunoSEQ multiplex PCR reads using MiXCR and keeps one entry per CDR3 protein. The sample shows some 200,000 distinct CDR3 sequences, 90% to 97% of them seen only once. Material: CD4+ T cells from PBMCs. These receptors were obtained from a human donor with Susac syndrome. Each CDR3 is given with its conserved first and last residue. D genes are given only for firm matches. Rows give clone size only sometimes, using once, few, many, or a class for an expanded clone.

clone size: NA
J gene: TRBJ1-2
V gene: TRBV6-5
D gene: TRBD1
CDR3 protein: CASTDRGGFGGYTF
CDR3 DNA: TGTGCCAGCACCGACAGGGGGGGGTTTGGTGGCTACACCTTC

clone size: NA
J gene: TRBJ2-3
V gene: TRBV29-1
D gene: NA
CDR3 protein: CSVGQGTDTQYF
CDR3 DNA: TGCAGCGTTGGCCAGGGAACAGATACGCAGTATTTT

clone size: NA
J gene: TRBJ2-7
V gene: TRBV6-6
D gene: NA
CDR3 protein: CASRAAASYEQYF
CDR3 DNA: TGTGCCAGCAGAGCGGCAGCCTCCTACGAGCAGTACTTC

clone size: NA
J gene: TRBJ2-5
V gene: TRBV30
D gene: NA
CDR3 protein: CAWSEETQYF
CDR3 DNA: TGTGCCTGGAGTGAGGAGACCCAGTACTTC

clone size: NA
J gene: TRBJ1-1
V gene: TRBV5-1
D gene: TRBD1
CDR3 protein: CASSTYAGGPSEAFF
CDR3 DNA: TGCGCCAGCAGTACCTACGCAGGGGGCCCTTCTGAAGCTTTCTTT

clone size: NA
J gene: TRBJ2-1
V gene: TRBV6-4
D gene: TRBD1
CDR3 protein: CASSDSRGLNEQFF
CDR3 DNA: TGTGCCAGCAGTGACTCGAGGGGGCTTAATGAGCAGTTCTTC

clone size: NA
J gene: TRBJ2-1
V gene: TRBV2
D gene: NA
CDR3 protein: CASSPAVSSYNEQFF
CDR3 DNA: TGTGCCAGCAGCCCAGCGGTGAGCTCCTACAATGAGCAGTTCTTC

clone size: NA
J gene: TRBJ1-6
V gene: TRBV12-3/TRBV12-4
D gene: NA
CDR3 protein: CASSFVTSPLHF
CDR3 DNA: TGTGCCAGCAGTTTCGTCACTTCACCCCTCCACTTT

clone size: NA
J gene: TRBJ1-3
V gene: TRBV7-8
D gene: TRBD1
CDR3 protein: CASSLDTGELITIYF
CDR3 DNA: TGTGCCAGCAGCTTAGATACAGGGGAATTAATCACCATATATTTT

clone size: NA
J gene: TRBJ1-1
V gene: TRBV19
D gene: TRBD1
CDR3 protein: CASSIRQGDTEAFF
CDR3 DNA: TGTGCCAGTAGTATTCGTCAGGGGGACACTGAAGCTTTCTTT

clone size: NA
J gene: TRBJ2-1
V gene: TRBV30
D gene: TRBD2
CDR3 protein: CAWSVRGGNEQFF
CDR3 DNA: TGTGCCTGGAGTGTACGGGGAGGGAATGAGCAGTTCTTC

clone size: NA
J gene: TRBJ1-2
V gene: TRBV12-3/TRBV12-4
D gene: NA
CDR3 protein: CASSLGGDYGYTF
CDR3 DNA: TGTGCCAGCAGTTTAGGGGGGGACTATGGCTACACCTTC

clone size: NA
J gene: TRBJ1-2
V gene: TRBV19
D gene: NA
CDR3 protein: CASSISATNYGYTF
CDR3 DNA: TGTGCCAGTAGTATATCCGCCACCAACTATGGCTACACCTTC

clone size: NA
J gene: TRBJ2-2
V gene: TRBV29-1
D gene: TRBD1
CDR3 protein: CSARDSSNTGELFF
CDR3 DNA: TGCAGTGCTCGGGACAGCTCGAACACCGGGGAGCTGTTTTTT

clone size: NA
J gene: TRBJ2-7
V gene: TRBV11-2
D gene: NA
CDR3 protein: CASSLEGGQTLYEQYF
CDR3 DNA: TGTGCCAGCAGCTTAGAGGGGGGGCAGACCCTTTACGAGCAGTACTTC

clone size: NA
J gene: TRBJ2-7
V gene: TRBV9
D gene: NA
CDR3 protein: CASSHLFTGQETSYEQYF
CDR3 DNA: TGTGCCAGCAGTCACCTTTTTACCGGTCAGGAGACCTCCTACGAGCAGTACTTC

clone size: NA
J gene: TRBJ2-7
V gene: TRBV30
D gene: NA
CDR3 protein: CAWSAGGIGQYF
CDR3 DNA: TGTGCCTGGAGTGCCGGGGGAATAGGGCAGTACTTC

clone size: NA
J gene: TRBJ2-6
V gene: TRBV11-2
D gene: NA
CDR3 protein: CASSLDLVPGANVLTF
CDR3 DNA: TGTGCCAGCAGCTTAGATCTAGTGCCTGGGGCCAACGTCCTGACTTTC

clone size: NA
J gene: TRBJ2-5
V gene: TRBV24-1
D gene: NA
CDR3 protein: CATSDFVGRVETQYF
CDR3 DNA: TGTGCCACCAGTGATTTTGTGGGGCGGGTGGAGACCCAGTACTTC

clone size: NA
J gene: TRBJ2-7
V gene: TRBV7-2
D gene: NA
CDR3 protein: CASSPRSPYEQYF
CDR3 DNA: TGTGCCAGCAGTCCGAGGTCCCCCTACGAGCAGTACTTC

clone size: NA
J gene: TRBJ2-5
V gene: TRBV6-2/TRBV6-3
D gene: NA
CDR3 protein: CASSYSPETQYF
CDR3 DNA: TGTGCCAGCAGTTACTCGCCAGAGACCCAGTACTTC

clone size: NA
J gene: TRBJ1-2
V gene: TRBV11-2
D gene: TRBD1
CDR3 protein: CASRLTGVDYGYTF
CDR3 DNA: TGTGCCAGCAGGCTGACAGGGGTAGACTATGGCTACACCTTC

clone size: NA
J gene: TRBJ2-5
V gene: TRBV5-5
D gene: NA
CDR3 protein: CASNDLVGEETQYF
CDR3 DNA: TGTGCCAGCAACGATCTGGTTGGAGAAGAGACCCAGTACTTC

clone size: NA
J gene: TRBJ2-5
V gene: TRBV27
D gene: TRBD2
CDR3 protein: CASSSFREGRETQYF
CDR3 DNA: TGTGCCAGCAGTTCGTTTCGGGAGGGGAGGGAGACCCAGTACTTC

clone size: once
J gene: TRBJ2-6
V gene: TRBV30
D gene: NA
CDR3 protein: CAWSPMSSGANVLTF
CDR3 DNA: TGTGCCTGGAGTCCAATGAGCTCTGGGGCCAACGTCCTGACTTTC

clone size: NA
J gene: TRBJ2-5
V gene: TRBV6-5
D gene: NA
CDR3 protein: CASSYVAGETQYF
CDR3 DNA: TGTGCCAGCAGTTACGTAGCCGGGGAGACCCAGTACTTC

clone size: NA
J gene: TRBJ2-5
V gene: TRBV23-1
D gene: TRBD1
CDR3 protein: CASSQGGTGQGARETQYF
CDR3 DNA: TGCGCCAGCAGTCAAGGAGGAACGGGACAGGGGGCGCGAGAGACCCAGTACTTC

clone size: NA
J gene: TRBJ2-5
V gene: TRBV5-1
D gene: TRBD2
CDR3 protein: CASSFGGGTQETQYF
CDR3 DNA: TGCGCCAGCAGCTTCGGCGGGGGTACTCAAGAGACCCAGTACTTC

clone size: NA
J gene: TRBJ2-6
V gene: TRBV19
D gene: NA
CDR3 protein: CASSFGANVLTF
CDR3 DNA: TGTGCCAGTAGTTTTGGGGCCAACGTCCTGACTTTC

clone size: NA
J gene: TRBJ2-3
V gene: TRBV6-5
D gene: NA
CDR3 protein: CASSYSGPTDTQYF
CDR3 DNA: TGTGCCAGCAGTTACTCAGGTCCCACAGATACGCAGTATTTT

clone size: NA
J gene: TRBJ2-5
V gene: TRBV3-1
D gene: NA
CDR3 protein: CASSQGVGKETQYF
CDR3 DNA: TGTGCCAGCAGCCAAGGGGTGGGGAAAGAGACCCAGTACTTC

clone size: NA
J gene: TRBJ1-2
V gene: TRBV12-3/TRBV12-4
D gene: NA
CDR3 protein: CASRRKGANYGYTF
CDR3 DNA: TGTGCCAGCAGGAGAAAGGGAGCTAACTATGGCTACACCTTC

clone size: NA
J gene: TRBJ2-3
V gene: TRBV7-8
D gene: NA
CDR3 protein: CASSSTFTDTQYF
CDR3 DNA: TGTGCCAGCAGCTCCACCTTTACAGATACGCAGTATTTT

clone size: NA
J gene: TRBJ2-3
V gene: TRBV13
D gene: TRBD2
CDR3 protein: CASRTRGDTDTQYF
CDR3 DNA: TGTGCCAGCAGAACACGGGGGGACACAGATACGCAGTATTTT

clone size: NA
J gene: TRBJ2-2
V gene: TRBV25-1
D gene: NA
CDR3 protein: CASSDIKGLAGELFF
CDR3 DNA: TGTGCCAGCAGTGATATTAAGGGTTTGGCCGGGGAGCTGTTTTTT

clone size: NA
J gene: TRBJ2-3
V gene: TRBV7-3
D gene: NA
CDR3 protein: CASSSPGTRSTDTQYF
CDR3 DNA: TGTGCCAGCAGCTCACCCGGGACCCGGAGCACAGATACGCAGTATTTT

clone size: NA
J gene: TRBJ1-6
V gene: TRBV7-9
D gene: NA
CDR3 protein: CASSREALSNSPLHF
CDR3 DNA: TGTGCCAGCAGCCGTGAAGCGCTGTCTAATTCACCCCTCCACTTT

clone size: NA
J gene: TRBJ2-7
V gene: TRBV7-3
D gene: TRBD2
CDR3 protein: CASRVAGGPYEQYF
CDR3 DNA: TGTGCCAGCAGAGTAGCGGGGGGGCCCTACGAGCAGTACTTC

clone size: once
J gene: TRBJ1-1
V gene: TRBV20-1
D gene: NA
CDR3 protein: CSASGQIEAFF
CDR3 DNA: TGCAGTGCTAGCGGGCAGATTGAAGCTTTCTTT

clone size: NA
J gene: TRBJ2-1
V gene: TRBV2
D gene: NA
CDR3 protein: CASSERTESNEQFF
CDR3 DNA: TGTGCCAGCAGTGAAAGGACGGAGTCCAATGAGCAGTTCTTC